What follows is one TCR beta chain and its context. The CDR3 consists of 15 residues. Germline V gene data show CDR1 as SGHTA and CDR2 as FQGTGA. V gave up 5 bases and J gave up 4 bases, with 16 bases separating them. This sample was taken from a study of cytomegalovirus exposure and HLA in healthy donors. Primers included in the PCR were 60 Vbeta and 13 Jbeta primers. TCRdb's copy holds only in-frame clones and misses some; the assay was immunoSEQ multiplex PCR. The data show some 140,000 clones, 70% to 80% seen once. The TCR comes from a female donor in good health and CMV-seronegative. The rearrangement uses TRBV7-3 and TRBJ2-3, with D possibly TRBD2 on 5 matching bases. The specimen sequenced was PBMCs. The CDR3 region has the DNA TGTGCCAGCAGCGCAAACCCCGGAGGCGCAGATACGCAGTATTTT. This gives the protein CASSANPGGADTQYF.